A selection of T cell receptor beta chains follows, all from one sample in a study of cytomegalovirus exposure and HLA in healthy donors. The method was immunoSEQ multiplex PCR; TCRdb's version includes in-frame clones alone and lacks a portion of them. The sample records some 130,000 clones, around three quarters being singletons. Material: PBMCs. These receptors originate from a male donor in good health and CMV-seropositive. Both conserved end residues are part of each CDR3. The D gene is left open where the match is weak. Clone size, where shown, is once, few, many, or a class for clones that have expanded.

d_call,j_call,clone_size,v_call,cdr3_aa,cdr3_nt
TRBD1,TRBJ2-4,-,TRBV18,CASSPTGGYTKNIQYF,TGTGCCAGCTCACCTACAGGGGGGTATACCAAAAACATTCAGTACTTC
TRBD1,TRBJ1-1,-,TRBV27,CASRAGTGGTEAFF,TGTGCCAGCAGAGCCGGGACAGGGGGCACTGAAGCTTTCTTT
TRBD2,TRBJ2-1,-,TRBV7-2,CASSLPIAGGLDEQFF,TGTGCCAGCAGCTTACCTATAGCGGGAGGGCTAGATGAGCAGTTCTTC
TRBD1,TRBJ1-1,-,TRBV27,CASRRDRDGEAFF,TGTGCCAGCAGGCGGGACAGGGACGGTGAAGCTTTCTTT
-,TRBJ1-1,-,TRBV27,CASSLQGGGPPNTEAFF,TGTGCCAGCAGTTTACAAGGCGGGGGACCTCCTAACACTGAAGCTTTCTTT
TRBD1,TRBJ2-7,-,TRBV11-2,CASSRWTGGDYEQYF,TGTGCCAGCAGCCGATGGACAGGGGGCGATTACGAGCAGTACTTC
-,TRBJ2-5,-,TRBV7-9,CASSLVGGPPSQETQYF,TGTGCCAGCAGCTTAGTAGGAGGGCCACCCAGCCAAGAGACCCAGTACTTC
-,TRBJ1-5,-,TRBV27,CASSLAGMGPVHF,TGTGCCAGCAGTTTAGCAGGTATGGGCCCCGTCCATTTT
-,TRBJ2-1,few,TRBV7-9,CASSLWEYNEQFF,TGTGCCAGCAGCTTATGGGAGTACAATGAGCAGTTCTTC
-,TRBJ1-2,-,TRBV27,CASSLLGVGGGYTF,TGTGCCAGCAGTTTATTAGGCGTGGGGGGGGGCTACACCTTC
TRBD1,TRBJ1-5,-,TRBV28,CASEQGDQPQHF,TGTGCCAGCGAACAGGGGGATCAGCCCCAGCATTTT
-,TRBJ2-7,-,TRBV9,CASSTSGIDYEQYF,TGTGCCAGCAGCACGTCAGGGATTGACTACGAGCAGTACTTC
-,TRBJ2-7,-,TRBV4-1,CASSPQAVGRGEQYF,TGCGCCAGCAGCCCGCAAGCCGTGGGAAGGGGGGAGCAGTACTTC
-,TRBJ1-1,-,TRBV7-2,CASSLLGADNTEAFF,TGTGCCAGCAGCTTATTGGGGGCGGACAACACTGAAGCTTTCTTT
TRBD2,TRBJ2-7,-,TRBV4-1,CASSRISGSSYEQYF,TGCGCCAGCAGCCGCATTAGCGGGAGCTCCTACGAGCAGTACTTC
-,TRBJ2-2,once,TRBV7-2,CASSPLTGELFF,TGTGCCAGCAGCCCCCTCACCGGGGAGCTGTTTTTT
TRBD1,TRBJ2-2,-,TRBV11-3,CASSDRGSVPGELFF,TGTGCCAGCTCGGACAGGGGGTCGGTGCCCGGGGAGCTGTTTTTT
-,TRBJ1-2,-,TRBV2,CASSEMIQGSNYGYTF,TGTGCCAGCAGTGAGATGATACAGGGTTCTAACTATGGCTACACCTTC
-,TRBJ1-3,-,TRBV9,CASSPGRSSGNTIYF,TGTGCCAGCAGCCCTGGGAGAAGCTCTGGAAACACCATATATTTT
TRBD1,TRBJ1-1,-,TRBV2,CASRGQGFTEAFF,TGTGCCAGCAGGGGACAGGGTTTTACTGAAGCTTTCTTT
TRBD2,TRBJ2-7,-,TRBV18,CASSTYGRPYEQYF,TGTGCCAGCTCAACTTACGGGAGGCCCTACGAGCAGTACTTC
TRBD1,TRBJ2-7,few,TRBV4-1,CASSLRDSEDEQYF,TGCGCCAGCAGCCTCCGGGACAGCGAGGACGAGCAGTACTTC
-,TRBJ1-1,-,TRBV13,CASSLDREYTEAFF,TGTGCCAGCAGCTTAGACAGGGAGTACACTGAAGCTTTCTTT
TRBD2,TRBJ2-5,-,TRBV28,CASSLRLAGVSETQYF,TGTGCCAGCAGTTTAAGGCTAGCGGGAGTATCGGAGACCCAGTACTTC
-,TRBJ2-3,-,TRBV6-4,CASSDSTGPSDTQYF,TGTGCCAGCAGTGACTCGACAGGACCTTCAGATACGCAGTATTTT
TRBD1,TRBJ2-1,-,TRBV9,CASSMTGASYNEQFF,TGTGCCAGCAGCATGACAGGGGCGTCCTACAATGAGCAGTTCTTC
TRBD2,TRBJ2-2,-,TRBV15,CATSGRLAKTGELFF,TGTGCCACCAGCGGGAGACTAGCGAAGACCGGGGAGCTGTTTTTT
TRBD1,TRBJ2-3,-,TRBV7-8,CASSYRDRGPPDTQYF,TGTGCCAGCAGCTACCGGGACAGGGGCCCCCCAGATACGCAGTATTTT
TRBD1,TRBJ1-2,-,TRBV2,CALGTGLGYTF,TGTGCCTTGGGGACAGGGCTTGGCTACACCTTC
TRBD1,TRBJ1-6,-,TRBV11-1,CASSLEDRAQSPLHF,TGTGCCAGCAGCTTAGAGGACAGGGCTCAGTCACCCCTCCACTTT
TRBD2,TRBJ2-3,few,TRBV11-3,CASSLGGGRAGKDTQYF,TGTGCCAGCAGCTTAGGCGGCGGGAGGGCGGGGAAAGATACGCAGTATTTT
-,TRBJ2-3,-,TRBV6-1,CASSVLAIFTDTQYF,TGTGCCAGCAGCGTACTAGCAATTTTTACAGATACGCAGTATTTT
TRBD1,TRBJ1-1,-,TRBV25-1,CASSGSGGETEASF,TGTGCCAGCAGTGGATCAGGGGGCGAAACTGAAGCTTCCTTT
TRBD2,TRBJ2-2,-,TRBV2,CASRAGGADGELFF,TGTGCCAGCAGGGCCGGGGGGGCCGACGGGGAGCTGTTTTTT
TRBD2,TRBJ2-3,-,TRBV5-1,CASTRISGGSTDTQYF,TGCGCCAGCACCCGAATTAGCGGGGGTAGCACAGATACGCAGTATTTT
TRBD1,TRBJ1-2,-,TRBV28,CASSETGVRGYTF,TGTGCCAGCAGTGAGACAGGGGTTCGAGGCTACACCTTC
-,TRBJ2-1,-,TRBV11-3,CASSPGTPNYNEQFF,TGTGCCAGCAGCCCCGGGACTCCTAATTACAATGAGCAGTTCTTC
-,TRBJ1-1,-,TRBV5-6,CASSSLSKQGNTEAFF,TGTGCCAGCAGCTCCCTATCGAAACAGGGGAACACTGAAGCTTTCTTT
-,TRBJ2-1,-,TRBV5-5,CASSLLSPGVRQFF,TGTGCCAGCAGCCTCCTCAGCCCGGGAGTTAGGCAGTTCTTC
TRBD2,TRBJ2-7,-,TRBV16,CASSQFPPGTSGYYEQYF,TGTGCCAGCAGCCAATTTCCTCCCGGGACTAGCGGGTACTACGAGCAGTACTTC
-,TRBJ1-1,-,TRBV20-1,CSPSGNTEAFF,TGCAGCCCCTCCGGGAACACTGAAGCTTTCTTT
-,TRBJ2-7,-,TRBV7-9,CASSLPGGYEQYF,TGTGCCAGCAGCTTACCGGGTGGCTACGAGCAGTACTTC
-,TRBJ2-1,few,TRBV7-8,CASSPTQASSYNEQFF,TGTGCCAGCAGCCCCACACAGGCCAGCTCCTACAATGAGCAGTTCTTC
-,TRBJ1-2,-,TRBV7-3,CASSLEPGSNYGYTF,TGTGCCAGCAGCTTAGAACCGGGTTCGAATTATGGCTACACCTTC
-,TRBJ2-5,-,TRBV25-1,CASSEFDSRETQYF,TGTGCCAGCAGTGAATTCGACAGCCGGGAGACCCAGTACTTC
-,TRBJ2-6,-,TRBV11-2,CASSTHRESSGANVLTF,TGTGCCAGCAGCACCCACAGGGAGTCCTCTGGGGCCAACGTCCTGACTTTC
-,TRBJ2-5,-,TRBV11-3,CASSSSHQETQYF,TGTGCCAGCAGCTCCTCCCACCAAGAGACCCAGTACTTC
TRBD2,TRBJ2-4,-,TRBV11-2,CASSPFYGRAELAKNIQYF,TGTGCCAGCAGCCCCTTCTACGGGAGGGCCGAATTAGCCAAAAACATTCAGTACTTC
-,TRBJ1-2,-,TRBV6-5,CASSYSMIRGDGYTF,TGTGCCAGCAGTTACTCGATGATCAGGGGCGATGGCTACACCTTC